Included here is one TCR beta chain sequence, with context. Antigen specificity is unknown. With 3 bases removed from V and 5 bases from J, the gap between germline ends came to 14 bases. CDR1 and CDR2 from the germline V gene are LNHDA and SQIVND (reference sequence). The CDR3 sequence is 15 residues long. Isolated RNA was reverse transcribed in full, so expressed TCRB transcripts were sequenced. There were some 3.6 million reads on average in the naive, central memory and regulatory T cell samples. Sequencing was performed with immunoSEQ multiplex PCR; in TCRdb, only in-frame clones are kept and a portion is missing. The table records about 450,000 clones, roughly 11% of them present only once. The data derive from a study of beta chain features in type 1 diabetes. Study-level findings and limits: PCR might favor shorter templates, but any such skew would affect patients and controls equally.

The receptor was isolated from a woman in her late teens or twenties in good health. This sequence joins TRBV19 and TRBJ2-1; D not certain. The sequenced material came from naive CD4+ T cells from blood. The chain's CDR3 is CASSIRPARDNEQFF. CDR3 coding DNA: TGTGCCAGTAGTATTAGACCAGCGAGAGACAATGAGCAGTTCTTC.